These T cell receptor beta chains were read from a single sample in a study of blood T cell repertoires in COVID-19. The assay was immunoSEQ multiplex PCR, and TCRdb's table has in-frame clones only and misses some. This table holds tens of thousands of clones, 82% found once. Material for sequencing was peripheral blood. Receptors were obtained from a woman aged 55-69 years with acute or convalescent COVID-19. Both conserved end residues are part of each CDR3. Fields, in order: D gene, J gene, clone size, V gene, CDR3 protein, CDR3 DNA. The D gene is left open where the match is weak. Clone size appears in some rows only: once, few, many, or a class for an expanded clone.

D gene: .; J gene: TRBJ2-7; clone size: few; V gene: TRBV5-1; CDR3 protein: CASSLGAGVSYEQYF; CDR3 DNA: TGCGCCAGCAGCTTGGGGGCAGGGGTTTCCTACGAGCAGTACTTC
D gene: TRBD1; J gene: TRBJ1-2; clone size: .; V gene: TRBV10-2; CDR3 protein: CASSQGQGNYGYTF; CDR3 DNA: TGCGCCAGCTCCCAGGGACAGGGCAACTATGGCTACACCTTC
D gene: TRBD1; J gene: TRBJ1-2; clone size: .; V gene: TRBV28; CDR3 protein: CASRDRANYGYTF; CDR3 DNA: TGTGCCAGCAGGGACAGGGCCAACTATGGCTACACCTTC
D gene: .; J gene: TRBJ1-2; clone size: .; V gene: TRBV7-9; CDR3 protein: CASSRPPRVYGYTF; CDR3 DNA: TGTGCCAGCAGCCGACCTCCCAGGGTCTATGGCTACACCTTC
D gene: .; J gene: TRBJ1-6; clone size: .; V gene: TRBV9; CDR3 protein: CASSVGMEATPLHF; CDR3 DNA: TGTGCCAGCAGCGTAGGAATGGAAGCGACACCCCTCCACTTT
D gene: .; J gene: TRBJ2-3; clone size: few; V gene: TRBV30; CDR3 protein: CAWSSQGTDTQYF; CDR3 DNA: TGTGCCTGGAGTTCCCAGGGCACAGATACGCAGTATTTT
D gene: .; J gene: TRBJ2-3; clone size: .; V gene: TRBV29-1; CDR3 protein: CSVEQGTDTQYF; CDR3 DNA: TGCAGCGTTGAGCAGGGAACAGATACGCAGTATTTT
D gene: TRBD1; J gene: TRBJ2-7; clone size: .; V gene: TRBV5-6; CDR3 protein: CASSWTGVMYEQYF; CDR3 DNA: TGTGCCAGCAGCTGGACAGGGGTAATGTACGAGCAGTACTTC
D gene: TRBD1; J gene: TRBJ2-1; clone size: .; V gene: TRBV5-1; CDR3 protein: CASSLLDRSYNEQFF; CDR3 DNA: TGCGCCAGCAGCTTGCTGGACAGGTCCTACAATGAGCAGTTCTTC
D gene: .; J gene: TRBJ2-1; clone size: .; V gene: TRBV14; CDR3 protein: CASSQAPDSNEQFF; CDR3 DNA: TGTGCCAGCAGCCAAGCCCCAGACAGCAATGAGCAGTTCTTC
D gene: .; J gene: TRBJ2-7; clone size: .; V gene: TRBV2; CDR3 protein: CASSEAKGRNLYEQYF; CDR3 DNA: TGTGCCAGCAGTGAAGCGAAGGGGCGCAATTTGTACGAGCAGTACTTC
D gene: .; J gene: TRBJ1-1; clone size: once; V gene: TRBV2; CDR3 protein: CASTIGENTEAFF; CDR3 DNA: TGTGCCAGCACCATCGGAGAGAACACTGAAGCTTTCTTT
D gene: .; J gene: TRBJ1-1; clone size: .; V gene: TRBV27; CDR3 protein: CASSFWGGVTEAFF; CDR3 DNA: TGTGCCAGCAGTTTTTGGGGGGGCGTCACTGAAGCTTTCTTT
D gene: .; J gene: TRBJ2-7; clone size: once; V gene: TRBV15; CDR3 protein: CATSGAGYGGGGGEQYF; CDR3 DNA: TGTGCCACCAGCGGCGCGGGTTACGGGGGAGGGGGAGGCGAGCAGTACTTC
D gene: TRBD1; J gene: TRBJ1-2; clone size: .; V gene: TRBV7-6; CDR3 protein: CASSFRTGQGYTF; CDR3 DNA: TGTGCCAGCAGCTTCAGGACAGGGCAGGGCTACACCTTC
D gene: TRBD1; J gene: TRBJ2-6; clone size: few; V gene: TRBV5-4; CDR3 protein: CASSLVQGALGANVLTF; CDR3 DNA: TGTGCCAGCAGCCTTGTACAGGGGGCGTTGGGGGCCAACGTCCTGACTTTC
D gene: TRBD1; J gene: TRBJ1-6; clone size: .; V gene: TRBV5-6; CDR3 protein: CASSQQGTRLRLHF; CDR3 DNA: TGTGCCAGCAGCCAACAGGGGACCAGGTTGCGCCTCCACTTT
D gene: .; J gene: TRBJ2-5; clone size: .; V gene: TRBV5-4; CDR3 protein: CASSFQGSKETQYF; CDR3 DNA: TGTGCCAGCAGCTTTCAGGGGTCAAAGGAGACCCAGTACTTC
D gene: TRBD1; J gene: TRBJ1-2; clone size: .; V gene: TRBV9; CDR3 protein: CASSAEVGTDYGYTF; CDR3 DNA: TGTGCCAGCAGCGCGGAGGTGGGGACAGACTATGGCTACACCTTC
D gene: .; J gene: TRBJ2-3; clone size: .; V gene: TRBV9; CDR3 protein: CASSEGPGGDTQYF; CDR3 DNA: TGTGCCAGCAGCGAGGGCCCGGGGGGCGATACGCAGTATTTT
D gene: TRBD2; J gene: TRBJ2-1; clone size: .; V gene: TRBV5-4; CDR3 protein: CASRGTTYNEQFF; CDR3 DNA: TGTGCCAGCAGGGGGACTACATACAATGAGCAGTTCTTC
D gene: TRBD1; J gene: TRBJ1-5; clone size: .; V gene: TRBV19; CDR3 protein: CASSRPNSDRGFQPQHF; CDR3 DNA: TGTGCCAGTAGTAGACCAAACTCGGACAGGGGCTTCCAGCCCCAGCATTTT
D gene: .; J gene: TRBJ1-2; clone size: .; V gene: TRBV6-5; CDR3 protein: CASSPGFTNYGYTF; CDR3 DNA: TGTGCCAGCAGTCCAGGGTTTACTAACTATGGCTACACCTTC
D gene: TRBD1; J gene: TRBJ1-1; clone size: .; V gene: TRBV29-1; CDR3 protein: CSSRTGAFTEAFF; CDR3 DNA: TGCAGCTCCCGGACAGGGGCGTTCACTGAAGCTTTCTTT
D gene: TRBD1; J gene: TRBJ1-6; clone size: .; V gene: TRBV7-8; CDR3 protein: CASSPGQDNSPLHF; CDR3 DNA: TGTGCCAGCAGCCCGGGACAGGATAATTCACCCCTCCACTTT
D gene: TRBD2; J gene: TRBJ2-7; clone size: many; V gene: TRBV12-3/TRBV12-4; CDR3 protein: CASSLTSGGEQYF; CDR3 DNA: TGTGCCAGCAGTTTAACTAGCGGGGGAGAGCAGTACTTC
D gene: TRBD2; J gene: TRBJ2-3; clone size: .; V gene: TRBV9; CDR3 protein: CASSARTSPRTDTQYF; CDR3 DNA: TGTGCCAGCAGCGCTAGGACTAGTCCACGCACAGATACGCAGTATTTT
D gene: .; J gene: TRBJ2-3; clone size: .; V gene: TRBV9; CDR3 protein: CASSVGTTSTDTQYF; CDR3 DNA: TGTGCCAGCAGCGTAGGGACTACCAGCACAGATACGCAGTATTTT
D gene: TRBD1; J gene: TRBJ1-2; clone size: .; V gene: TRBV25-1; CDR3 protein: CASSEYKGADYGYTF; CDR3 DNA: TGTGCCAGCAGTGAATACAAGGGGGCGGACTATGGCTACACCTTC
D gene: TRBD2; J gene: TRBJ2-7; clone size: .; V gene: TRBV9; CDR3 protein: CASSVQAGLTYEQYF; CDR3 DNA: TGTGCCAGCAGCGTACAAGCGGGATTAACCTACGAGCAGTACTTC
D gene: TRBD2; J gene: TRBJ2-3; clone size: .; V gene: TRBV2; CDR3 protein: CASSVTSGITDTQYF; CDR3 DNA: TGTGCCAGCAGTGTGACTAGCGGGATTACAGATACGCAGTATTTT
D gene: .; J gene: TRBJ2-6; clone size: .; V gene: TRBV5-1; CDR3 protein: CASSLAAGSGANVLTF; CDR3 DNA: TGCGCCAGCAGCTTGGCCGCGGGCTCTGGGGCCAACGTCCTGACTTTC
D gene: .; J gene: TRBJ1-5; clone size: once; V gene: TRBV7-9; CDR3 protein: CASSRQELEPQHF; CDR3 DNA: TGTGCCAGCAGTCGACAGGAGCTGGAGCCCCAGCATTTT
D gene: .; J gene: TRBJ1-3; clone size: .; V gene: TRBV30; CDR3 protein: CACNRDMGNTIYF; CDR3 DNA: TGTGCCTGTAACCGGGACATGGGAAACACCATATATTTT
D gene: TRBD2; J gene: TRBJ2-1; clone size: .; V gene: TRBV20-1; CDR3 protein: CSASPSGRGNEQFF; CDR3 DNA: TGCAGTGCTAGTCCCAGCGGGAGGGGGAATGAGCAGTTCTTC
D gene: .; J gene: TRBJ2-7; clone size: .; V gene: TRBV29-1; CDR3 protein: CSVRVAYEQYF; CDR3 DNA: TGCAGCGTCAGGGTCGCCTACGAGCAGTACTTC
D gene: TRBD2; J gene: TRBJ2-2; clone size: .; V gene: TRBV29-1; CDR3 protein: CSVVGGGIPGELFF; CDR3 DNA: TGCAGCGTTGTCGGGGGGGGAATCCCCGGGGAGCTGTTTTTT
D gene: .; J gene: TRBJ2-1; clone size: .; V gene: TRBV4-1; CDR3 protein: CASSQDGTFYEQFF; CDR3 DNA: TGCGCCAGCAGCCAAGATGGGACTTTCTATGAGCAGTTCTTC
D gene: TRBD1; J gene: TRBJ1-1; clone size: .; V gene: TRBV11-3; CDR3 protein: CASSQGQGNTEAFF; CDR3 DNA: TGTGCCAGCAGCCAGGGACAGGGGAACACTGAAGCTTTCTTT
D gene: TRBD1; J gene: TRBJ1-5; clone size: .; V gene: TRBV2; CDR3 protein: CASSRTGGDDQPQHF; CDR3 DNA: TGTGCCAGCAGTAGGACAGGAGGAGACGATCAGCCCCAGCATTTT
D gene: .; J gene: TRBJ1-1; clone size: .; V gene: TRBV5-1; CDR3 protein: CASSLAQGAGTTEAFF; CDR3 DNA: TGCGCCAGCAGCTTAGCACAGGGCGCCGGTACAACTGAAGCTTTCTTT
D gene: .; J gene: TRBJ1-2; clone size: .; V gene: TRBV25-1; CDR3 protein: CASSGGTPVEKGGYTF; CDR3 DNA: TGTGCCAGCAGTGGAGGGACACCCGTTGAAAAGGGGGGCTACACCTTC
D gene: TRBD2; J gene: TRBJ2-7; clone size: .; V gene: TRBV27; CDR3 protein: CASSYGLAGAYEQYF; CDR3 DNA: TGTGCCAGCAGTTACGGACTAGCGGGGGCCTACGAGCAGTACTTC
D gene: .; J gene: TRBJ2-2; clone size: once; V gene: TRBV27; CDR3 protein: CASSPLRKANTGELFF; CDR3 DNA: TGTGCCAGCAGTCCCTTGAGGAAGGCGAACACCGGGGAGCTGTTTTTT
D gene: TRBD1; J gene: TRBJ2-7; clone size: .; V gene: TRBV18; CDR3 protein: CASSLGTVSYEQYF; CDR3 DNA: TGTGCCAGCTCACTAGGGACAGTTTCCTACGAGCAGTACTTC
D gene: .; J gene: TRBJ2-1; clone size: .; V gene: TRBV10-1; CDR3 protein: CASSLGGLNEQFF; CDR3 DNA: TGCGCCAGCAGTTTGGGGGGGCTCAATGAGCAGTTCTTC
D gene: .; J gene: TRBJ2-7; clone size: .; V gene: TRBV7-9; CDR3 protein: CASSPYPSASYEQYF; CDR3 DNA: TGTGCCAGCAGCCCTTACCCTAGCGCCTCCTACGAGCAGTACTTC
D gene: TRBD1; J gene: TRBJ1-3; clone size: .; V gene: TRBV18; CDR3 protein: CASSPSKSQGAEVSGNTIYF; CDR3 DNA: TGTGCCAGCTCACCTTCGAAATCACAGGGGGCCGAAGTCTCTGGAAACACCATATATTTT
D gene: .; J gene: TRBJ2-7; clone size: .; V gene: TRBV5-1; CDR3 protein: CASSLTSSYEQYF; CDR3 DNA: TGCGCCAGCAGCTTGACGAGCTCCTACGAGCAGTACTTC
D gene: .; J gene: TRBJ1-1; clone size: few; V gene: TRBV24-1; CDR3 protein: CATSDAGQMNTEAFF; CDR3 DNA: TGTGCCACCAGTGACGCTGGACAGATGAACACTGAAGCTTTCTTT
D gene: .; J gene: TRBJ1-1; clone size: .; V gene: TRBV30; CDR3 protein: CAWGRGNTEAFF; CDR3 DNA: TGTGCCTGGGGACGAGGTAACACTGAAGCTTTCTTT
D gene: .; J gene: TRBJ1-2; clone size: .; V gene: TRBV7-8; CDR3 protein: CASSFPGTSITPGYGYTF; CDR3 DNA: TGTGCCAGCAGCTTTCCCGGCACAAGTATAACCCCGGGCTATGGCTACACCTTC
D gene: TRBD1; J gene: TRBJ1-2; clone size: .; V gene: TRBV7-2; CDR3 protein: CASSSPGQGTYGYTF; CDR3 DNA: TGTGCCAGCAGCTCGCCGGGACAGGGTACCTATGGCTACACCTTC
D gene: .; J gene: TRBJ1-1; clone size: .; V gene: TRBV19; CDR3 protein: CASSITRNTEAFF; CDR3 DNA: TGTGCCAGTAGTATAACCAGGAACACTGAAGCTTTCTTT
D gene: TRBD1; J gene: TRBJ1-1; clone size: few; V gene: TRBV7-9; CDR3 protein: CASSSGQDTEAFF; CDR3 DNA: TGTGCCAGCAGCTCTGGACAGGACACTGAAGCTTTCTTT
D gene: TRBD2; J gene: TRBJ2-7; clone size: .; V gene: TRBV7-2; CDR3 protein: CASSLTTGGHKFYEQYF; CDR3 DNA: TGTGCCAGCAGCTTAACGACGGGAGGCCACAAATTTTACGAGCAGTACTTC
D gene: .; J gene: TRBJ2-5; clone size: .; V gene: TRBV19; CDR3 protein: CASSKIYGRGETQYF; CDR3 DNA: TGTGCCAGTAGTAAAATTTATGGCAGGGGAGAGACCCAGTACTTC